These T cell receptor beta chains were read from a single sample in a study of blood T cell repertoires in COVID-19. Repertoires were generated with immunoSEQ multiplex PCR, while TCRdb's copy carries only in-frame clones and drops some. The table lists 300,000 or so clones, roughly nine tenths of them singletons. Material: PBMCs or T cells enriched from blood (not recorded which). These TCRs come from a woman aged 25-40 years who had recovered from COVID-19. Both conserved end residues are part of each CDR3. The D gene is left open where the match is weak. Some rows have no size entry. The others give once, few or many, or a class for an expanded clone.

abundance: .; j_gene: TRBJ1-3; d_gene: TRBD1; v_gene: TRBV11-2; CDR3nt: TGTGCCAGCAGCTTCGGACAGGGTTACGGAAACACCATATATTTT; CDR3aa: CASSFGQGYGNTIYF
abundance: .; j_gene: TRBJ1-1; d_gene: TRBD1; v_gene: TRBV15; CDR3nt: TGTGCCACCAGCAGAGATCGGGCAGGGGGTGAAGCTTTCTTT; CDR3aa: CATSRDRAGGEAFF
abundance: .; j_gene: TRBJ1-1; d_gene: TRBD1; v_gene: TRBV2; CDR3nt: TGTGCCAGCAGCGAGGACAGGGGGCTCACTGAAGCTTTCTTT; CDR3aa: CASSEDRGLTEAFF
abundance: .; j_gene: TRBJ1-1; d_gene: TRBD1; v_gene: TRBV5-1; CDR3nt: TGCGCCAGCAGCCGGGACAGCCGGAACACTGAAGCTTTCTTT; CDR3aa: CASSRDSRNTEAFF
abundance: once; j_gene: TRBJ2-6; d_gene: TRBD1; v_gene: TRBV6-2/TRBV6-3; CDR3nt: TGTGCCAGCAGTCGCCACCAGGGGGTGCCTGGGGCCAACGTCCTGACTTTC; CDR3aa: CASSRHQGVPGANVLTF
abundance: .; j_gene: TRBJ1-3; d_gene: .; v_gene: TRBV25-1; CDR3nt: TGTGCCAGCGCGACCCAGGGGTCTGGAAACACCATATATTTT; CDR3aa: CASATQGSGNTIYF
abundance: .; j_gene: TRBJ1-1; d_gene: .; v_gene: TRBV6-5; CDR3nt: TGTGCCAGCAGGGGGGGGTTCACTGAAGCTTTCTTT; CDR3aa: CASRGGFTEAFF
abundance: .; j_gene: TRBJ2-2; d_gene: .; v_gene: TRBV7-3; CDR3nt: TGTGCCAGCAGTGGACAGCCGAACACCGGGGAGCTGTTTTTT; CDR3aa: CASSGQPNTGELFF
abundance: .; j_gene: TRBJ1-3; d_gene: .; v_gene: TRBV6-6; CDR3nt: TGTGCCAGCAGCCCAGGGGACGATTCTGGAAACACCATATATTTT; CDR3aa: CASSPGDDSGNTIYF
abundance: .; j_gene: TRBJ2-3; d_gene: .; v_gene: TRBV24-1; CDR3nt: TGTGCCACCAGTGATTCCGGGTCCTCCAGCACAGATACGCAGTATTTT; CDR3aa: CATSDSGSSSTDTQYF
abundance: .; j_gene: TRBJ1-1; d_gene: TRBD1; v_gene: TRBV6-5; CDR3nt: TGTGCCAGCAGCGGACAGGGGAACACTGAAGCTTTCTTT; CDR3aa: CASSGQGNTEAFF
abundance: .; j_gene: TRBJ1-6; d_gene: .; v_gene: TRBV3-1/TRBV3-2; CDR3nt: TGTGCCAGCAGCCAATGGAAGGGGAATTCACCCCTCCACTTT; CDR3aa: CASSQWKGNSPLHF
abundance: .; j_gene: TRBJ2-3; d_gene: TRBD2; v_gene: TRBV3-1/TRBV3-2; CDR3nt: TGTGCCAGCAGCCATCTGGCGGGGGGGCCAGATACGCAGTATTTT; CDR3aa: CASSHLAGGPDTQYF
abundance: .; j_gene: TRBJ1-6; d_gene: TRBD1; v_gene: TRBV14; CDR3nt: TGTGCCAGCAGCCAAGACCGTGACAGGGGTTCACCCCTCCACTTT; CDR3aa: CASSQDRDRGSPLHF
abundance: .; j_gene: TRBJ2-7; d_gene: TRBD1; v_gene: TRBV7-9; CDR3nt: TGTGCCAGCAGCTCCGGGACAGGGGGCCCGTACGAGCAGTACTTC; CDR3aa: CASSSGTGGPYEQYF
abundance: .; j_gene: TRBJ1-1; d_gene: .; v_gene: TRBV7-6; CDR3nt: TGTGCCAGCAGCAATTGGAGGGGATGGGGCGCGGACACTGAAGCTTTCTTT; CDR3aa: CASSNWRGWGADTEAFF
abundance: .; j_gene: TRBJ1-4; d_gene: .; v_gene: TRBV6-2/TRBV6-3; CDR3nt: TGTGCCAGCACCCCAGACGGAGATGAAAAACTGTTTTTT; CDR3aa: CASTPDGDEKLFF
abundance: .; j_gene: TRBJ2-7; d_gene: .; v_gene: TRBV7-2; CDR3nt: TGTGCCAGCAGCACGGCCGGAGGGGTCACCTACGAGCAGTACTTC; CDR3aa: CASSTAGGVTYEQYF
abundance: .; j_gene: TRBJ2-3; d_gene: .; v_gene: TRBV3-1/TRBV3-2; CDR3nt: TGTGCCAGCAGCCAAGTCGACTCCGCCCCCGGTACGCAGTATTTT; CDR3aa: CASSQVDSAPGTQYF
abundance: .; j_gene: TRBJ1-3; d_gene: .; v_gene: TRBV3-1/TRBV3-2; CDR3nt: TGTGCCAGCAGCCAAGATGGGGCGTCTGGAAACACCATATATTTT; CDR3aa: CASSQDGASGNTIYF
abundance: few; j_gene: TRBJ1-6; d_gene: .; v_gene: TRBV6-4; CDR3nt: TGTGCCAGCAGGTCTGGGGGCGATTCACCCCTCCACTTT; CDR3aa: CASRSGGDSPLHF